This T cell receptor (beta chain) was sequenced in a study of lymphopenia after photon versus proton radiotherapy. Whole-study results and caveats: Only patients who died were analyzed for survival; proton advantage is unproven. After the lymphocyte nadir, photon-treated repertoires showed oligoclonal expansion, especially of CD8+ Temra cells. Relative stability marked proton patients; photon patients lost diversity and naive cells. Larger post-nadir TCR diversity loss correlated inversely with survival in deceased patients.

A remark on this clone: Its antigen is undetermined.

The data were produced by immunoSEQ multiplex PCR, yet TCRdb's version contains in-frame clones alone and is incomplete. The table has roughly 20,000 clones, around nine tenths seen once. Germline V gives CDR1 SQVTM, CDR2 ANQGSEA. V lost 5 bases, J lost 2 bases, and 8 bases stayed unmatched. The CDR3 totals 16 residues. The source material was peripheral blood, sampled from a patient treated with photon-based radiotherapy. This receptor was identified in a man aged 55 to 70 with pancreatic cancer. The J gene is TRBJ2-3, the V gene TRBV29-1; 12 bases line up with TRBD2. This CDR3 is CSVSGRLAGATDTQYF. For the CDR3, the DNA is TGCAGCGTTTCGGGGAGACTAGCGGGGGCCACAGATACGCAGTATTTT.